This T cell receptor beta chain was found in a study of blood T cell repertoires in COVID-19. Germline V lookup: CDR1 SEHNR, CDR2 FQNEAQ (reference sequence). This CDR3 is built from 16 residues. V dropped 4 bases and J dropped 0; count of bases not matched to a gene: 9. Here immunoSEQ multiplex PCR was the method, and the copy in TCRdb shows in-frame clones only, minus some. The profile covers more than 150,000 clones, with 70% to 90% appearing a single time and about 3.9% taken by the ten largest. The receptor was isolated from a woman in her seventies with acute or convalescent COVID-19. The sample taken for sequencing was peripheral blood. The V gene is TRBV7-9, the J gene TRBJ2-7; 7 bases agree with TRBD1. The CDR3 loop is CASSSSLGQASYEQYF. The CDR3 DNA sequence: TGTGCCAGCAGCTCCTCGTTAGGACAGGCCTCCTACGAGCAGTACTTC.